This TCR beta chain was obtained from a study of cytomegalovirus exposure and HLA in healthy donors. V trimming: 3 bases; J trimming: 2 bases; junction bases outside the gene matches: 2. Germline V gene sequence: CDR1 LNHDA, CDR2 SQIVND (reference sequence). This CDR3 region has 14 residues. The PCR had 60 Vbeta and 13 Jbeta primers. This table comes from immunoSEQ multiplex PCR, and its TCRdb copy is limited to in-frame clones, with some not included. The sample holds some 190,000 clones, 70% to 75% seen once. The receptor's source is a young man in good health and CMV-seropositive. Sequenced sample: PBMCs. V gene TRBV19 combines with J gene TRBJ2-5; 8 nucleotides agree with TRBD1. Here the CDR3 reads CASSMGQAQETQYF. CDR3 DNA: TGTGCCAGTAGTATGGGACAGGCGCAAGAGACCCAGTACTTC.